This T cell receptor beta chain came from a study of blood T cell repertoires in COVID-19. Study summary: Samples came from the United States, Italy and Spain, spanning acute and convalescent COVID-19. PBMCs, B-cell-depleted T cells, or T cells provided the cDNA or gDNA that made up the material.

Per the original methods: Estimation of nucleated cell counts was performed using reference gene primer amplification. Only in-frame clones appear in the TCRdb table, and some are missing; sequencing was by immunoSEQ multiplex PCR. The D gene and trimming were derived from the DNA, and the V and J assignments and clone size from that table. In the table there are tens of thousands of clones, around 90% of which are singletons. Germline assignment: CDR1 SGHNT and CDR2 YYREEE (reference sequence). Trimming at V came to 3 bases and at J to 5 bases, leaving 4 bases not matched to a gene. The length of the CDR3 is 15 residues.

The sample consisted of peripheral blood. The genes are TRBV5-4 and TRBJ2-1, with TRBD1 matching over 11 bases. This TCR was sampled from a man aged 50 or older with active COVID-19. CDR3 coding DNA: TGTGCCAGCAGCTACCGGACAGGGGGCAACAATGAGCAGTTCTTC. It encodes CASSYRTGGNNEQFF.